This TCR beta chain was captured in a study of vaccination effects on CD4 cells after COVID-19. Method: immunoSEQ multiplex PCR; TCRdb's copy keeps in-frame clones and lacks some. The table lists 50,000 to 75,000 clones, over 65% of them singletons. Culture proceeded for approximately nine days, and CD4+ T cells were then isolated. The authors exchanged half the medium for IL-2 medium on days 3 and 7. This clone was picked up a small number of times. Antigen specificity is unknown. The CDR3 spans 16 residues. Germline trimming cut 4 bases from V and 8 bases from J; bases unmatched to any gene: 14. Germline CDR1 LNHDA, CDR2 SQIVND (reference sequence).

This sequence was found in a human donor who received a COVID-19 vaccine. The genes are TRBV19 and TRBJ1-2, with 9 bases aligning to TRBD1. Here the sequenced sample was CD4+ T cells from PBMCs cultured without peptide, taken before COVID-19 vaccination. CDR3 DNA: TGTGCCAGTAGTAACAGCCCGGGACAGGGTGTAAGGGGCTACACCTTC. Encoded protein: CASSNSPGQGVRGYTF.